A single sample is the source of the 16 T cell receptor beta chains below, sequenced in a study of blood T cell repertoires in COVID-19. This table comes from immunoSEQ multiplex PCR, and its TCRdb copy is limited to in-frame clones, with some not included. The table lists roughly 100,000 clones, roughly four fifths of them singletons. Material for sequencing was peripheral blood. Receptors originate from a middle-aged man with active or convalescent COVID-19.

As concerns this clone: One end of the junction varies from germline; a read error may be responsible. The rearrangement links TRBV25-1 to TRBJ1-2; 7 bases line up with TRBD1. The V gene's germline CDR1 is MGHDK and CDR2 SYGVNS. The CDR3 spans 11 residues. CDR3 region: CASSEEGRTGF. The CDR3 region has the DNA TGTGCCAGCAGTGAAGAAGGGAGGACAGGCTTC.

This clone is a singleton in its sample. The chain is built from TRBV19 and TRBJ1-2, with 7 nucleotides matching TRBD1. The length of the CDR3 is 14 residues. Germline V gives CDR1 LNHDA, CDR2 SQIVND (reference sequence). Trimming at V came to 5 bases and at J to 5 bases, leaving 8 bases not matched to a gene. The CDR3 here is CASSGPGQPYGYTF. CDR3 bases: TGTGCCAGTAGTGGGCCGGGACAGCCATATGGCTACACCTTC.

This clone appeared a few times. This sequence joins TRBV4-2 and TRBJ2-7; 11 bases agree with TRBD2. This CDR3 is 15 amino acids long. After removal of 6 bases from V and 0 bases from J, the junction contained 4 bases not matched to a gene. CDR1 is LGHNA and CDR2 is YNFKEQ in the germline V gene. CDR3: CASSSGLAGSYEQYF. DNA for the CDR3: TGTGCCAGCAGTTCTGGACTAGCGGGCTCCTACGAGCAGTACTTC.

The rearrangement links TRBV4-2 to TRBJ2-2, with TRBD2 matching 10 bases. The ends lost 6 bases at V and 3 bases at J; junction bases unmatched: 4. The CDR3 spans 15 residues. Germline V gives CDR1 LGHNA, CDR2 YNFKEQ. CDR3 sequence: CASSHGLADTGELFF. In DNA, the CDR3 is TGTGCCAGCAGTCATGGACTAGCGGACACCGGGGAGCTGTTTTTT.

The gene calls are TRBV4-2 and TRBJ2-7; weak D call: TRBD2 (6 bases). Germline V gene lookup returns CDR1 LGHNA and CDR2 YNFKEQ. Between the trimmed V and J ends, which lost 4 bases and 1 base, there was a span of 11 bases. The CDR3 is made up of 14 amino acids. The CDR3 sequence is CASSPGDGSYEQYF. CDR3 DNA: TGTGCCAGCAGCCCGGGAGACGGTTCCTACGAGCAGTACTTC.

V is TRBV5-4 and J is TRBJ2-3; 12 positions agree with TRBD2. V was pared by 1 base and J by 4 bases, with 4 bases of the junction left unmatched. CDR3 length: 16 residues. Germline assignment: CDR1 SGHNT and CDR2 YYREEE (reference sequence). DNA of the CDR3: TGTGCCAGCAGCTTGAGGCTAGCGGGGGGGGCAGATACGCAGTATTTT. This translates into CASSLRLAGGADTQYF.

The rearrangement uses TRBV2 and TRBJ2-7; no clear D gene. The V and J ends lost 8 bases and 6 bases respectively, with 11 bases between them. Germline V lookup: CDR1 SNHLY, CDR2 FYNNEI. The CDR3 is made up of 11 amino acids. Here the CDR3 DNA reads TGTGCCAGCCCGCCGAGTCCCGAGCAGTACTTC. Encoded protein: CASPPSPEQYF.

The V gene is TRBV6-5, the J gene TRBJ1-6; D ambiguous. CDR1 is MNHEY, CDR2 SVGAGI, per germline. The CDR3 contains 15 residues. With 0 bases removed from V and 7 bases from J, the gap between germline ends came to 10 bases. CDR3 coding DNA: TGTGCCAGCAGTTACTCGGAGGTGTTAAATTCACCCCTCCACTTT. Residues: CASSYSEVLNSPLHF.

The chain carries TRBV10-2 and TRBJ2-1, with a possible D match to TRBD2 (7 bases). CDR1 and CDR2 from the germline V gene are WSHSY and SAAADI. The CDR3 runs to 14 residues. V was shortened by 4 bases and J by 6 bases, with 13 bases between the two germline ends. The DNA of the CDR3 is TGCGCCAGCAGTGTGGGGGGGGGCCTCAATGAGCAGTTCTTC. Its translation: CASSVGGGLNEQFF.

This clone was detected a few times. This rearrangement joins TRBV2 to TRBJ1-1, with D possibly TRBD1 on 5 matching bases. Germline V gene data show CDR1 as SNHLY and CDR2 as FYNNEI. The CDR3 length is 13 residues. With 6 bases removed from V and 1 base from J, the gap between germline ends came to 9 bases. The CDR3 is CASSRDWNTEAFF. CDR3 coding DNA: TGTGCCAGCAGCAGGGACTGGAACACTGAAGCTTTCTTT.

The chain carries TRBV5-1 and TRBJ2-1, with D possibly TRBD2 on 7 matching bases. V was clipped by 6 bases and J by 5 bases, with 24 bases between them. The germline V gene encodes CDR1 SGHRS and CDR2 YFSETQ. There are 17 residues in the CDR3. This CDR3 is CASKQAQVGGRNNEQFF. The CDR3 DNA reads TGCGCCAGCAAACAAGCCCAAGTGGGGGGGCGGAACAATGAGCAGTTCTTC.

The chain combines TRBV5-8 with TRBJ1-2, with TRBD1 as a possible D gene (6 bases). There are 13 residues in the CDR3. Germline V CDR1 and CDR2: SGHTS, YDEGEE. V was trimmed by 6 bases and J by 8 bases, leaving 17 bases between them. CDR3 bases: TGTGCCAGCAACCGGGGACATACCCAGGGCTACACCTTC. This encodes CASNRGHTQGYTF.

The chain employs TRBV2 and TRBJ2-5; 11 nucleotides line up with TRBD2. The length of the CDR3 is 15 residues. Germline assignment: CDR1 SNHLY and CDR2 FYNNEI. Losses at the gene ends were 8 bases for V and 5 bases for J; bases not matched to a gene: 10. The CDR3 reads CASGLAGGRGETQYF. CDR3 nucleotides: TGTGCCAGCGGCCTAGCGGGGGGCCGGGGGGAGACCCAGTACTTC.

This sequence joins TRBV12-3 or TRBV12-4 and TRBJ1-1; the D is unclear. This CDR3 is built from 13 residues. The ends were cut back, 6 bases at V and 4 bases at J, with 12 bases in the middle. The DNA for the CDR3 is TGTGCCAGCAGAAGCGAACGTGTCACTGAAGCTTTCTTT. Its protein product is CASRSERVTEAFF.

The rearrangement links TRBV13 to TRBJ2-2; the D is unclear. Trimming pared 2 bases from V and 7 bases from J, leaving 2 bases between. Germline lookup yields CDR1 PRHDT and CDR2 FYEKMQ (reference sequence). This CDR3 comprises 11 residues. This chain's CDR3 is CASSLYGELFF. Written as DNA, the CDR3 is TGTGCCAGCAGCTTATACGGGGAGCTGTTTTTT.

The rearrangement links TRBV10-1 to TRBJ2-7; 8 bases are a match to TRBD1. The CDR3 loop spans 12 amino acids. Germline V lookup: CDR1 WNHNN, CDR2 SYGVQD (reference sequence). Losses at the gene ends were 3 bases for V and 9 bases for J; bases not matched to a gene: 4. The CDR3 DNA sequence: TGCGCCAGCAGTGATTTTGGGACAGGGCAGTACTTC. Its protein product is CASSDFGTGQYF.